This T cell receptor beta chain was identified in a study of T cells in Graves' hyperthyroidism and ophthalmopathy. As for the study in general: Prior to any treatment, at the point of initial diagnosis, peripheral blood was collected. Whole-study findings and limits: Among clonotypes expanded in thyroid above 0.001, most were also found in blood. From stable hyperthyroidism, ophthalmopathy was separated by a 13 V-J model.

This clonotype was seen many times. Its antigen is currently unknown. RNA transcripts were the template for amplifying TCR beta CDR3 regions. The TCR CDR3 first-round RT-PCR relied on the HTBI primer set. TCRdb re-called the multiplex PCR reads with MiXCR, one entry per CDR3 protein. The sample has roughly 640,000 distinct CDR3 sequences; more than 15% are singletons. Based on clinical symptoms, serum thyroxine and TRAb, thyroid ultrasound and orbital computed tomography, diagnoses were reached. The CDR3 sequence is 11 residues long. Germline assignment: CDR1 SGHAT and CDR2 FQNNGV. With 6 bases removed from V and 6 bases from J, the gap between germline ends came to 7 bases.

The chain recombines TRBV11-2 with TRBJ2-3; D is uncertain. The sequenced sample was blood. The TCR was taken from a middle-aged woman with Graves' ophthalmopathy. In DNA, the CDR3 is TGTGCCAGCAGTTCCAGGGATACGCAGTATTTT. Translating it yields CASSSRDTQYF.